This TCR beta chain was sequenced in a study of shared clonotypes between healthy human individuals. The table came from immunoSEQ multiplex PCR; TCRdb's copy has only in-frame clones and leaves some out. The sample consists of about 600,000 clones, 70% to 80% of them appearing once. The V gene's germline CDR1 is SGHDT and CDR2 YYEEEE. This CDR3 region has 15 residues. V lost 7 bases to trimming and J lost 9 bases; unmatched junction nucleotides: 11. The sequenced sample was PBMCs. The origin of this receptor is a woman aged 40 to 50 in good health. Some clones in this sample may be carry-over from other donors' samples. The rearrangement joins TRBV5-6 to TRBJ2-1; 12 nucleotides align to TRBD1. CDR3 in amino acids: CASGPLGQGASEQFF. The CDR3 DNA reads as TGTGCCAGCGGCCCCCTGGGACAGGGGGCTAGTGAGCAGTTCTTC.